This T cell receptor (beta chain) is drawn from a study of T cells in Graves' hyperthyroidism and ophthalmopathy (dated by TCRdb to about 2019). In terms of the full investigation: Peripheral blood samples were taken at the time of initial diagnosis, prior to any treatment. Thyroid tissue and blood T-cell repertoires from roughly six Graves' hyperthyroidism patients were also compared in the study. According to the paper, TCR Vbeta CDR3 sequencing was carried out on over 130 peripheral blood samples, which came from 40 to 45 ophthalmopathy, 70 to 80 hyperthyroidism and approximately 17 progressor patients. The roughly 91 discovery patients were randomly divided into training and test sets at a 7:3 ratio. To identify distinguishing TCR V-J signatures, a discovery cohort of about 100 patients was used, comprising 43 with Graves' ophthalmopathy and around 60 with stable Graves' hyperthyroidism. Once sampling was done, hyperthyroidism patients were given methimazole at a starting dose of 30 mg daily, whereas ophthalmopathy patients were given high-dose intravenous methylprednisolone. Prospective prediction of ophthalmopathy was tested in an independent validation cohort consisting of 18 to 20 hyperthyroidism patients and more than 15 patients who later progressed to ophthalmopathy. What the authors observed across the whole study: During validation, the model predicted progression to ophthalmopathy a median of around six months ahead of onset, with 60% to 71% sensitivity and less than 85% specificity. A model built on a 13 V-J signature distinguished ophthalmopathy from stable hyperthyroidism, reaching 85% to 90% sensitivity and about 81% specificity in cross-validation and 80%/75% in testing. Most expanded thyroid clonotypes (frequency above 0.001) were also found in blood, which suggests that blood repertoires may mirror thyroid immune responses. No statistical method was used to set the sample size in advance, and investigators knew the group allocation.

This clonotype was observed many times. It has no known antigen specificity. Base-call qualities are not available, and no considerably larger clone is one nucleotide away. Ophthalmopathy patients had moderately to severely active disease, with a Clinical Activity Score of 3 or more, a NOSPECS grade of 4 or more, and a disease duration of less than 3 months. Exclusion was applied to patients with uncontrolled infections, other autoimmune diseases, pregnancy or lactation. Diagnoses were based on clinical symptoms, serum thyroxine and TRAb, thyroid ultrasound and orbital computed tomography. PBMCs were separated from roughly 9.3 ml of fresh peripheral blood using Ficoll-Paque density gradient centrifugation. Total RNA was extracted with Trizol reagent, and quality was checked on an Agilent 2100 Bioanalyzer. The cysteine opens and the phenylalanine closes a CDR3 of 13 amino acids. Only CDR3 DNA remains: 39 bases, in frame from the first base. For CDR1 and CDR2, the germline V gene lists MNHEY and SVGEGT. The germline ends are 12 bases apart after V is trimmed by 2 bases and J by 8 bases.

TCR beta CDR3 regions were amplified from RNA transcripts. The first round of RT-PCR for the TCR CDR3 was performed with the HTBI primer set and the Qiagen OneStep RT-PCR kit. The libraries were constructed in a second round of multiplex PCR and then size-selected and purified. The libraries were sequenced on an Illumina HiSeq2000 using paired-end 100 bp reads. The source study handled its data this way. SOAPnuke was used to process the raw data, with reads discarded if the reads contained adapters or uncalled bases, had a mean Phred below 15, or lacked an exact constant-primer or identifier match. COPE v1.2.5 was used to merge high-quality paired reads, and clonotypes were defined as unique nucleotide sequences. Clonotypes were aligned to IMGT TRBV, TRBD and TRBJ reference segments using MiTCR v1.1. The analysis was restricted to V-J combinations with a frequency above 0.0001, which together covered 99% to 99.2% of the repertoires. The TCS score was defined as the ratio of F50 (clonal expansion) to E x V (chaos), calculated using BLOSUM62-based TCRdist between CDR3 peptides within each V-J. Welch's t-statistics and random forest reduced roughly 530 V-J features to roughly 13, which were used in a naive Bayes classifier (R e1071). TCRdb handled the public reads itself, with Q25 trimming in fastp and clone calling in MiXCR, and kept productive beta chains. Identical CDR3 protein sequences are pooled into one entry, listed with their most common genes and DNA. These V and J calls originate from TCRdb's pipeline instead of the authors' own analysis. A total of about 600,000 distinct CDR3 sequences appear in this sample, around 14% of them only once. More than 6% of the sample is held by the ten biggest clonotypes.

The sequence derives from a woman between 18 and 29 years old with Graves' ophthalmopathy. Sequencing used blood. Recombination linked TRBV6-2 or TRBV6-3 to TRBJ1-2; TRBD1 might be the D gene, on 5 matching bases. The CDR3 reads CASSYVGEGGYTF. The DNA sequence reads TGTGCCAGCAGTTACGTGGGGGAAGGAGGCTACACCTTC.